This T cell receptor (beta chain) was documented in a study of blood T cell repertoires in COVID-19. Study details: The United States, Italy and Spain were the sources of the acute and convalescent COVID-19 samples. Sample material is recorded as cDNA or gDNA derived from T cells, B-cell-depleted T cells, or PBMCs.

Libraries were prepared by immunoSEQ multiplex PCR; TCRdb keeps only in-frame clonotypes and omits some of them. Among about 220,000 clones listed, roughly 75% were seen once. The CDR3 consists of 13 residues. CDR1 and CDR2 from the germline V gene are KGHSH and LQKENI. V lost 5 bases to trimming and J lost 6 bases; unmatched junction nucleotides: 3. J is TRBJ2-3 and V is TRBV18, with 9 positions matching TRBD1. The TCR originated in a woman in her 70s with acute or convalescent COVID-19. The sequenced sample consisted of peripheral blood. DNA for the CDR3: TGTGCCAGCTCAGCTGGGACAGGGGATACGCAGTATTTT. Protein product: CASSAGTGDTQYF.